Listed below are T cell receptor beta chains from one sample, sequenced in a study of cytomegalovirus exposure and HLA in healthy donors. Here immunoSEQ multiplex PCR was the method, and the copy in TCRdb shows in-frame clones only, minus some. Among approximately 160,000 clones listed, around 78% were seen once. The sample comprised PBMCs. The receptors derive from a woman between 40 and 50 years old in good health and CMV-seropositive. Each CDR3 is given with its conserved first and last residue. The order of the fields is J gene, CDR3 length, V gene, D gene, clone size, CDR3 protein, CDR3 DNA. D genes are given only for firm matches. Not all rows give a size; the values are once, few, many and, for expanded clones, a class.

TRBJ1-1,14,TRBV30,TRBD1,-,CAWNPRGRNTEAFF,TGTGCCTGGAACCCCAGGGGGCGTAACACTGAAGCTTTCTTT
TRBJ2-1,15,TRBV5-4,TRBD2,-,CASSLAERGINEQFF,TGTGCCAGCAGCTTGGCCGAGCGGGGGATTAATGAGCAGTTCTTC
TRBJ2-3,15,TRBV7-6,TRBD2,few,CASGSSGGATDTQYF,TGTGCCAGCGGGTCTAGCGGGGGGGCGACAGATACGCAGTATTTT
TRBJ1-6,14,TRBV5-1,-,-,CASRTQAYNSPLHF,TGCGCCAGCCGAACACAGGCCTATAATTCACCCCTCCACTTT
TRBJ2-5,14,TRBV9,-,-,CASTRTDFQETQYF,TGTGCCAGCACCAGGACAGACTTCCAAGAGACCCAGTACTTC
TRBJ2-7,15,TRBV6-1,TRBD1,many,CASSEGDRVNLGQYF,TGTGCCAGCAGTGAAGGGGACAGGGTTAACTTGGGGCAGTACTTC
TRBJ2-3,17,TRBV7-6,TRBD2,-,CASGEGPSGGFTDTQYF,TGTGCCAGCGGCGAGGGGCCTAGCGGGGGATTCACAGATACGCAGTATTTT
TRBJ1-1,16,TRBV27,-,-,CASSLEGWDKSSEAFF,TGTGCCAGCAGTTTGGAGGGATGGGATAAGAGTTCTGAAGCTTTCTTT
TRBJ2-7,18,TRBV7-8,TRBD1,-,CASSWGTNRDSLSYEQYF,TGTGCCAGCAGCTGGGGCACTAACCGGGACAGCTTATCCTACGAGCAGTACTTC
TRBJ2-1,14,TRBV2,-,-,CASKQGRSYNEQFF,TGTGCCAGCAAGCAGGGGAGAAGCTACAATGAGCAGTTCTTC
TRBJ2-7,15,TRBV6-6,-,-,CASSYSNSFTYEQYF,TGTGCCAGCAGTTACTCGAATAGCTTCACCTACGAGCAGTACTTC
TRBJ1-2,16,TRBV6-5,TRBD1,-,CASSLSQGGQFYGYTF,TGTGCCAGCAGTTTATCACAGGGGGGGCAGTTCTATGGCTACACCTTC
TRBJ1-1,10,TRBV29-1,-,-,CSAGNTEAFF,TGCAGCGCAGGGAACACTGAAGCTTTCTTT
TRBJ2-5,15,TRBV9,TRBD2,once,CASSLLTGGVETQYF,TGTGCCAGCAGCCTCCTCACTGGGGGGGTGGAGACCCAGTACTTC
TRBJ2-7,13,TRBV30,TRBD2,-,CAWHNSASGEQYF,TGTGCCTGGCATAATTCAGCTAGCGGCGAGCAGTACTTC
TRBJ2-1,11,TRBV20-1,-,-,CSARAVTEQFF,TGCAGTGCTAGAGCCGTGACAGAGCAGTTCTTC
TRBJ1-1,12,TRBV19,-,-,CASRQQNTEAFF,TGTGCCAGCAGACAGCAGAACACTGAAGCTTTCTTT
TRBJ1-2,15,TRBV19,-,-,CASSEWTEFFYGYTF,TGTGCCAGTAGTGAATGGACAGAGTTTTTTTATGGCTACACCTTC
TRBJ1-3,15,TRBV10-3,-,-,CAISEGGDSGNTIYF,TGTGCCATCAGTGAAGGGGGGGACTCTGGAAACACCATATATTTT
TRBJ1-2,14,TRBV7-9,-,-,CASSLGRVMYGYTF,TGTGCCAGCAGCTTGGGTCGGGTTATGTATGGCTACACCTTC
TRBJ1-2,15,TRBV4-1,-,-,CASSQALTNLRGYTF,TGCGCCAGCAGCCAAGCGTTAACGAATCTGCGTGGCTACACCTTC
TRBJ2-1,14,TRBV7-9,-,few,CASSLDQGRNEQFF,TGTGCCAGCAGCTTAGATCAAGGGAGGAATGAGCAGTTCTTC
TRBJ2-5,13,TRBV30,-,-,CAWSIALGETQYF,TGTGCCTGGAGTATCGCCCTCGGTGAGACCCAGTACTTC
TRBJ1-5,18,TRBV4-2,TRBD1,-,CASSQDPLGTGGNQPQHF,TGTGCCAGCAGCCAAGACCCCCTGGGGACAGGAGGTAATCAGCCCCAGCATTTT
TRBJ2-7,15,TRBV4-2,TRBD1,few,CASSVVPGQGYEQYF,TGTGCCAGCAGTGTAGTCCCCGGACAGGGCTACGAGCAGTACTTC
TRBJ2-7,16,TRBV10-3,TRBD2,-,CAISVKPGTSGYEQYF,TGTGCCATCAGTGTCAAGCCTGGGACTAGCGGCTACGAGCAGTACTTC
TRBJ1-2,13,TRBV19,-,once,CASSSGPGYGYTF,TGTGCCAGTTCTTCCGGCCCGGGCTATGGCTACACCTTC
TRBJ1-6,15,TRBV30,TRBD1,few,CAWSVLDRVGSPLHF,TGTGCCTGGAGTGTATTAGACAGGGTTGGATCACCCCTCCACTTT
TRBJ2-3,15,TRBV29-1,TRBD1,-,CSVCFGTDNTDTQYF,TGCAGCGTTTGCTTCGGGACAGACAACACAGATACGCAGTATTTT
TRBJ2-7,14,TRBV19,TRBD1,-,CASSGTGGSYEQYF,TGTGCCAGTAGCGGGACAGGGGGCTCCTACGAGCAGTACTTC
TRBJ1-6,15,TRBV6-4,TRBD1,-,CASKRRGDYNSPLHF,TGTGCCAGCAAGCGCAGGGGGGATTATAATTCACCCCTCCACTTT
TRBJ2-2,16,TRBV2,-,-,CASRQRLVSNTGELFF,TGTGCCAGCAGACAAAGACTAGTCTCGAACACCGGGGAGCTGTTTTTT
TRBJ2-1,15,TRBV11-1,-,-,CASSSDWRDYNEQFF,TGTGCCAGCAGCTCCGACTGGAGGGATTACAATGAGCAGTTCTTC
TRBJ2-5,14,TRBV10-1,TRBD1,-,CASSESGTGKTQYF,TGCGCCAGCAGTGAGTCCGGGACAGGGAAGACCCAGTACTTC
TRBJ1-1,14,TRBV7-2,-,-,CASSPSRGGTEAFF,TGTGCCAGCAGCCCCTCGCGGGGTGGCACTGAAGCTTTCTTT